A single sample is the source of the 18 T cell receptor beta chains below, sequenced in a study of cytomegalovirus exposure and HLA in healthy donors. Some clones are missing from TCRdb's copy, which holds only in-frame ones; the method was immunoSEQ multiplex PCR. The top ten clones hold about 4.6% of a sample with 65,000 to 75,000 clones, just over 95% of them seen once. The sample comprised PBMCs. The origin of the receptors is a woman younger than 30 in good health and CMV-seropositive.

In this sample, this clone turned up a few times. The chain recombines TRBV2 with TRBJ2-5; D uncertain. The germline CDR1 and CDR2 sequences are SNHLY and FYNNEI. The CDR3 is 13 amino acids. V shed 7 bases and J shed 0 bases, with 9 bases lying between them. This chain's CDR3 is CASTEWYQETQYF. CDR3 DNA sequence: TGTGCCAGCACGGAGTGGTACCAAGAGACCCAGTACTTC.

The rearrangement joins TRBV5-1 to TRBJ2-7, with 7 bases that match TRBD1. Trimming removed 0 bases from V and 2 bases from J; junction bases left unmatched: 5. This CDR3 contains 15 residues. Germline CDR1 and CDR2: SGHRS and YFSETQ. The CDR3 loop reads CASSLEGTATYEQYF. The CDR3 coding sequence is TGCGCCAGCAGCTTGGAAGGGACAGCTACCTACGAGCAGTACTTC.

The chain couples TRBV11-3 to TRBJ2-7, with 12 nucleotides matching TRBD2. Germline values: CDR1 SGHNT, CDR2 YENEEA. The junction had 9 bases not matched to a gene; V was cut back by 5 bases and J by 7 bases. The CDR3 loop spans 15 amino acids. This CDR3 reads CASSPGLAGSGEQYF. The CDR3 bases are TGTGCCAGCAGCCCAGGACTAGCGGGATCGGGAGAGCAGTACTTC.

The chain couples TRBV5-1 to TRBJ2-1, with 10 bases fitting TRBD2. Germline loops: CDR1 SGHRS, CDR2 YFSETQ. CDR3 length equals 16 residues. Losses at the gene ends were 4 bases for V and 9 bases for J; bases not matched to a gene: 13. The CDR3 bases are TGCGCCAGCAGCGTCGTCAAAGCGGGAGGGCCAGGTGAGCAGTTCTTC. Translated: CASSVVKAGGPGEQFF.

The chain has TRBV4-1 and TRBJ2-1, with 10 bases matching TRBD2. Trimming at V came to 4 bases and at J to 7 bases, leaving 13 bases not matched to a gene. The CDR3 is made up of 17 amino acids. Germline CDR1 is MGHRA and CDR2 is YSYEKL. Here the CDR3 DNA reads TGCGCCAGCAGCCCCGGATTAAGCGGGAGGGGTACGAATGAGCAGTTCTTC. Protein: CASSPGLSGRGTNEQFF.

The chain is built from TRBV19 and TRBJ1-1; D is perhaps TRBD1 (6 bases). Germline lookup yields CDR1 LNHDA and CDR2 SQIVND (reference sequence). V dropped 3 bases and J dropped 5 bases, with 22 bases sitting between them. CDR3 length equals 17 residues. CDR3 nucleotide sequence: TGTGCCAGTAGTATTTCGTCCAGGGGCCGAATTTATACTGAAGCTTTCTTT. This translates into CASSISSRGRIYTEAFF.

This sequence joins TRBV6-4 and TRBJ2-1, with a weak D call TRBD2 (6 bases). Trimming removed 0 bases from V and 6 bases from J, with 9 bases in between. The V gene's germline CDR1 is MRHNA and CDR2 SNTAGT. The CDR3 sequence is 14 residues long. CDR3 loop: CASSDSAGLNEQFF. CDR3 in DNA: TGTGCCAGCAGTGACTCTGCGGGACTCAATGAGCAGTTCTTC.

The chain couples TRBV18 to TRBJ2-1; 7 bases line up with TRBD2. The CDR3 consists of 14 residues. Germline values: CDR1 KGHSH, CDR2 LQKENI. V lost 3 bases, J lost 1 base, and 0 bases stayed unmatched. The CDR3 nucleotides are TGTGCCAGCTCACCCGGGGGGTCCTACAATGAGCAGTTCTTC. Its protein is CASSPGGSYNEQFF.

The chain recombines TRBV28 with TRBJ1-1; D gene uncertain. From germline, CDR1 is MDHEN and CDR2 SYDVKM. V lost 3 bases and J lost 1, with 6 bases in between. This CDR3 contains 13 residues. DNA of the CDR3: TGTGCCAGCAGTTTTATCGGGAACACTGAAGCTTTCTTT. Translation gives CASSFIGNTEAFF.

The chain combines TRBV12-5 with TRBJ2-5; TRBD2 matches 12 bases. With 1 base clipped from V and 2 bases from J, the junction kept 5 bases outside the gene matches. The germline CDR1 and CDR2 sequences are LGHNT and FRNRAP. The CDR3 loop spans 17 amino acids. CDR3 sequence reads: CASGLGTSGTIQETQYF. CDR3 nucleotides: TGTGCTAGTGGTTTGGGGACTAGCGGGACAATTCAAGAGACCCAGTACTTC.

This clone has a single count. The CDR3 DNA follows: TGCGCCAGCAGCCTTTTGGGAACCGGGACAGGGGACACCGGGGAGCTGTTTTTT. This encodes CASSLLGTGTGDTGELFF. The gene calls are TRBV4-1 and TRBJ2-2; 10 bases match TRBD1. CDR1 MGHRA and CDR2 YSYEKL come from the germline V gene. The CDR3 contains 18 residues. The junction had 11 bases not matched to a gene; V was cut back by 4 bases and J by 3 bases.

Details on this clone: The sample has other DNA sequences that encode this CDR3 too. V usage is TRBV9 and J usage is TRBJ2-1; 7 bases agree with TRBD2. CDR1 and CDR2 (germline): SGDLS, YYNGEE. Germline trimming cut 0 bases from V and 4 bases from J; bases unmatched to any gene: 4. CDR3 size: 15 residues. The CDR3: CASSVGLAEYNEQFF. CDR3 nucleotides: TGTGCCAGCAGCGTAGGGCTAGCGGAATACAATGAGCAGTTCTTC.

The V gene is TRBV28, the J gene TRBJ2-1; 7 positions agree with TRBD2. Germline-derived CDR1 and CDR2 are MDHEN and SYDVKM. This CDR3 has 14 residues. V shed 2 bases and J 7 bases; nucleotides not matched to a gene: 5. The CDR3 loop reads CASSLGRRGNEQFF. The CDR3 region has the DNA TGTGCCAGCAGTTTAGGTCGGCGGGGGAATGAGCAGTTCTTC.

The chain employs TRBV6-5 and TRBJ2-1; 8 bases line up with TRBD2. Germline CDR1 and CDR2: MNHEY and SVGAGI. This CDR3 spans 14 amino acids. The V gene end was trimmed by 7 bases and the J gene end by 2 bases; junction bases not matched to a gene: 4. CDR3 DNA sequence: TGTGCCAGCACCACGGGACTAGCCTACAATGAGCAGTTCTTC. Its translation: CASTTGLAYNEQFF.

The rearrangement links TRBV29-1 to TRBJ1-3; 7 bases line up with TRBD1. The CDR3 covers 14 residues. The ends lost 7 bases at V and 2 bases at J; junction bases unmatched: 8. The germline gives CDR1 SQVTM, CDR2 ANQGSEA. CDR3 nucleotides: TGCAGCGCGGCAACAGGGGTGGCTGGAAACACCATATATTTT. Its protein is CSAATGVAGNTIYF.

This clone has more than one count but fewer than ten. The V gene is TRBV9, the J gene TRBJ1-2; D gene uncertain. Trimming cost V 0 bases and J 7 bases, with 13 bases left between them. There are 14 residues in the CDR3. Germline CDR1 SGDLS, CDR2 YYNGEE. In DNA, the CDR3 is TGTGCCAGCAGCGTAGCTGTCGTCGGGAGTGGCTACACCTTC. Its protein is CASSVAVVGSGYTF.

The gene calls are TRBV15 and TRBJ1-2; a weak D match, TRBD1 (5 bases). V shed 0 bases and J shed 3 bases, with 14 bases lying between them. This CDR3 region has 16 residues. Germline V gene data show CDR1 as LNHNV and CDR2 as YYDKDF (reference sequence). The CDR3 here is CATSRDGTGDYYGYTF. CDR3 DNA: TGTGCCACCAGCAGAGATGGCACGGGGGATTACTATGGCTACACCTTC.

The V call is TRBV5-1, the J call TRBJ2-2; 7 bases are shared with TRBD1. The CDR3 extends over 16 amino acids. V was clipped by 5 bases and J by 4 bases; unmatched bases: 11. Germline-derived CDR1 and CDR2 are SGHRS and YFSETQ. The CDR3 loop is CASRPAGTVGTGELFF. The CDR3 DNA sequence: TGCGCCAGCAGACCCGCCGGGACAGTGGGCACCGGGGAGCTGTTTTTT.